Listed here is a single TCR beta chain. The antigen remains undetermined. A much larger clone differs from this one at a single base, so this may be a read error. Disease lasting under 3 months, a NOSPECS grade of at least 4, and a Clinical Activity Score of at least 3 were features of the ophthalmopathy patients. Amplified TCR beta CDR3 regions came from RNA transcripts. The HTBI primer set drove a first-round RT-PCR of the TCR CDR3. TCRdb redid the calling of the multiplex PCR reads with MiXCR, one entry per CDR3 protein. This table has hundreds of thousands of distinct CDR3 sequences, more than 15% appearing once. The sample is drawn from a study of T cells in Graves' hyperthyroidism and ophthalmopathy. The CDR3 runs to 16 residues. V was pared by 2 bases and J by 1 base, with 15 bases between. The germline CDR1 and CDR2 sequences are DFQATT and SNEGSKA (reference sequence). General study findings and limits: Blood samples included most of the expanded thyroid clonotypes exceeding 0.001.

This TCR was recovered from a woman aged 40 to 55 with Graves' ophthalmopathy. Sequencing was performed on blood. The J gene is TRBJ1-5, the V gene TRBV20-1; a weak D match, TRBD1 (6 bases). The CDR3 loop reads CSARLPLDRSNQPQHF. CDR3 nucleotides: TGCAGTGCTAGACTCCCTTTAGACAGGAGCAATCAGCCCCAGCATTTT.